The T cell receptor beta chain described here comes from a study of cytomegalovirus exposure and HLA in healthy donors. Study-wide results and limits: The study put 150 to 200 TCR beta chains on its list as cytomegalovirus-associated. For most subjects, TCR beta sequences were reported to predict HLA-A and HLA-B alleles with accuracy.

Healthy donors of bone marrow made up the group. Though probably carrying unrecorded immune exposures, donors were nominally healthy at sampling. The PCR used 60 Vbeta and 13 Jbeta primers. Some clones are missing from TCRdb's copy, which holds only in-frame ones; the method was immunoSEQ multiplex PCR. The sample lists about 170,000 clones, more than 75% occurring once. This clone was seen just once. The target antigen is unknown. The clonotype comes from a man aged 18-30 years in good health and CMV-seropositive. Sequencing was performed on PBMCs.

For the CDR3, the DNA is TGTGCCAGCAGCTTAGTGACTGAAACGAACTATGGCTACACCTTC. This sequence encodes CASSLVTETNYGYTF. The rearrangement joins TRBV7-2 to TRBJ1-2; D gene uncertain. Germline V gene lookup returns CDR1 SGHTA and CDR2 FQGNSA. Trimming removed 1 base at V and 2 bases at J, with 11 bases between. The CDR3 has 15 residues. The full variable domain, rest sourced from reference TRBV7-2 and TRBJ1-2, is GAGVSQSPSNKVTEKGKDVELRCDPISGHTALYWYRQSLGQGLEFLIYFQGNSAPDKSGLPSDRFSAERTGGSVSTLTIQRTQQEDSAVYLCASSLVTETNYGYTFGSGTRLTVV.